These 17 T cell receptor beta chains came from one sample sequenced in a study of CD8+ T cells in alopecia areata. After isolation, RNA underwent reverse transcription to generate cDNA as the sequencing template. Generated by immunoSEQ multiplex PCR, the TCRdb table keeps only in-frame clones and is missing some. The table includes roughly 150,000 clones, around 58% detected once. Material: CD4+ T cells sorted from blood, obtained at week 0. These TCRs come from a human donor with alopecia areata.

The CDR3 DNA sequence: TGTGCCAGCAGCTTGGGGGGGACGACTAATCAGCCCCAGCATTTT. It codes for CASSLGGTTNQPQHF. The gene calls are TRBV5-6 and TRBJ1-5; D may be TRBD1 (5 bases). Trimming left V 0 bases short and J 4 bases short, with 11 bases between. Germline values: CDR1 SGHDT, CDR2 YYEEEE. This CDR3 is built from 15 residues.

The genes are TRBV27 and TRBJ2-1; 8 nucleotides match TRBD2. Germline loops: CDR1 MNHEY, CDR2 SMNVEV (reference sequence). This CDR3 comprises 16 residues. J was trimmed by 1 base and V by 6 bases; bases with no gene match: 8. CDR3 region: CASRLTGTRSYNEQFF. CDR3 in DNA: TGTGCCAGCAGACTTACCGGGACTAGATCCTACAATGAGCAGTTCTTC.

This clone has more than one count but fewer than ten. V is TRBV5-1 and J is TRBJ2-3, with D uncertain. Trimming shortened V by 0 bases and J by 6 bases, and 11 bases separated the two germline ends. Germline CDR1 SGHRS, CDR2 YFSETQ. The CDR3 has 14 residues. The CDR3 DNA sequence: TGCGCCAGCAGCTTGGCAACATCTTCGGATACGCAGTATTTT. Its translation is CASSLATSSDTQYF.

The rearrangement uses TRBV21-1 and TRBJ1-1; the DNA was not compared with TRBD1, the D call given in the table. TRBV21-1 is classified as a pseudogene. This CDR3 contains 14 residues. CDR3 DNA sequence: TGTGCCAGCAGCCTCGGGGACATCGGGGCTGAAGCTTTCTTT. Its protein is CASSLGDIGAEAFF.

The chain couples TRBV18 to TRBJ1-2; D possibly corresponds to TRBD1 (5 bases). Germline CDR1 reads KGHSH; CDR2 reads LQKENI. V was shortened by 2 bases and J by 4 bases, with 14 bases between the two germline ends. There are 15 residues in the CDR3. In DNA form, the CDR3 reads TGTGCCAGCTCACCAGGACAAGCCACTAGCTATGGCTACACCTTC. This gives the protein CASSPGQATSYGYTF.

The chain carries TRBV7-2 and TRBJ2-6; D unclear. Trimming removed 6 bases from V and 4 bases from J, with 16 bases in between. Germline-derived CDR1 and CDR2 are SGHTA and FQGNSA. The CDR3 covers 16 residues. CDR3 sequence reads: CASSTRTFFGANVLTF. The CDR3 DNA follows: TGTGCCAGCAGTACCCGAACCTTTTTCGGGGCCAACGTCCTGACTTTC. Supplemented by reference TRBV7-2 and TRBJ2-6, the full variable domain reads GAGVSQSPSNKVTEKGKDVELRCDPISGHTALYWYRQSLGQGLEFLIYFQGNSAPDKSGLPSDRFSAERTGGSVSTLTIQRTQQEDSAVYLCASSTRTFFGANVLTFGAGSRLTVL.

This clone was seen a handful of times. The chain couples TRBV7-2 to TRBJ2-6; D is tentatively TRBD1 or TRBD2 (5 bases each). The germline V and J ends were trimmed by 1 base and 4 bases, with 11 bases remaining between them. Germline V gene lookup returns CDR1 SGHTA and CDR2 FQGNSA. This CDR3 has 16 residues. The CDR3 DNA follows: TGTGCCAGCAGCTTAGTTGGGGGTCTAGGGGCCAACGTCCTGACTTTC. It encodes CASSLVGGLGANVLTF. Using reference TRBV7-2 and TRBJ2-6 for the parts outside the CDR3, the full variable domain is GAGVSQSPSNKVTEKGKDVELRCDPISGHTALYWYRQSLGQGLEFLIYFQGNSAPDKSGLPSDRFSAERTGGSVSTLTIQRTQQEDSAVYLCASSLVGGLGANVLTFGAGSRLTVL.

The rearrangement joins TRBV7-9 to TRBJ2-1, with D unresolved. The CDR3 length is 12 residues. The V gene's germline CDR1 is SEHNR and CDR2 FQNEAQ (reference sequence). V gave up 1 base and J gave up 9 bases, with 7 bases separating them. The DNA of the CDR3 is TGTGCCAGCAGCTTAGAGCTAGGTGAGCAGTTCTTC. Translating gives CASSLELGEQFF.

V is TRBV29-1 and J is TRBJ2-5; tentatively, D is TRBD1 (5 bases). Germline-derived CDR1 and CDR2 are SQVTM and ANQGSEA. CDR3 length: 11 residues. V was trimmed by 7 bases and J by 5 bases, leaving 11 bases between them. In nucleotides, the CDR3 is TGCAGCGGGGGCCCCCGGGAGACCCAGTACTTC. Protein product: CSGGPRETQYF.

The chain combines TRBV5-8 with TRBJ2-5, with D perhaps given as TRBD1 or TRBD2 (5 bases each). The germline V gene has CDR1 SGHTS and CDR2 YDEGEE. The CDR3 is made up of 16 amino acids. V lost 4 bases and J lost 1, with 17 bases in between. CDR3 region: CASSPGIGTGQETQYF. The CDR3 nucleotides read TGTGCCAGCAGCCCCGGCATAGGGACGGGCCAAGAGACCCAGTACTTC.

A few counts support this clone. The chain recombines TRBV4-2 with TRBJ2-1, with a possible D match to TRBD2 (6 bases). CDR3 size: 14 residues. Per the germline V gene, CDR1 is LGHNA and CDR2 is YNFKEQ. Trimming left V 1 base short and J 7 bases short, with 11 bases between. CDR3 amino acids: CASSQAEGPNEQFF. The CDR3 bases are TGTGCCAGCAGCCAAGCGGAGGGGCCGAATGAGCAGTTCTTC.

The chain uses TRBV7-9 and TRBJ2-1, with unresolved D. The CDR3 has 14 residues. Trimming left V 0 bases short and J 6 bases short, with 9 bases between. Germline CDR1 and CDR2: SEHNR and FQNEAQ (reference sequence). This CDR3 is CASSLAEASNEQFF. The CDR3 DNA reads TGTGCCAGCAGCTTAGCCGAAGCTTCCAATGAGCAGTTCTTC.

This clone has only a few counts. The CDR3 loop is CASRGVENTEAFF. The CDR3 DNA reads TGTGCCAGCCGCGGGGTGGAGAACACTGAAGCTTTCTTT. V usage is TRBV5-6 and J usage is TRBJ1-1; D call uncertain. Germline CDR1 reads SGHDT; CDR2 reads YYEEEE. This CDR3 has 13 amino acids. Trimming removed 7 bases from V and 1 base from J, with 11 bases in between.

This clone was counted only a few times. CDR3 sequence: CASSQAGRNTEAFF. Here the CDR3 DNA reads TGTGCCAGCAGCCAGGCCGGACGGAACACTGAAGCTTTCTTT. This sequence joins TRBV4-2 and TRBJ1-1; no firm D call. Germline V gives CDR1 LGHNA, CDR2 YNFKEQ. The CDR3 totals 14 residues. Trimming left V 3 bases short and J 1 base short, with 9 bases between.

The rearrangement uses TRBV4-3 and TRBJ1-1; D is uncertain. The germline CDR1 and CDR2 sequences are LGHNA and YSLEER. V was shortened by 0 bases and J by 6 bases, with 11 bases between the two germline ends. There are 14 residues in the CDR3. CDR3: CASSQDGKTSEAFF. As DNA, the CDR3 is TGCGCCAGCAGCCAAGATGGCAAGACCTCTGAAGCTTTCTTT.

The rearrangement links TRBV4-3 to TRBJ1-2, with 7 bases that match TRBD1. Per germline, CDR1 LGHNA and CDR2 YSLEER. The J segment lost 4 bases and the V segment lost 4 bases, leaving 9 bases of the junction unmatched. CDR3 length: 15 amino acids. CDR3 nucleotides: TGCGCCAGCAGCCCAGGAGGGGGCGCGAGCTATGGCTACACCTTC. It encodes CASSPGGGASYGYTF.

The chain couples TRBV4-2 to TRBJ1-5, with D perhaps matching TRBD1 (6 bases). From germline, CDR1 is LGHNA and CDR2 YNFKEQ. V was pared by 1 base and J by 6 bases, with 10 bases between. The CDR3 runs 14 residues. The CDR3 spells CASSQGQEVQPQHF. The CDR3 DNA reads as TGTGCCAGCAGCCAAGGACAGGAGGTTCAGCCCCAGCATTTT.